This passage covers 22 T cell receptor beta chains from one sample sequenced in a study of graft-versus-host responses after intestinal transplantation. Assay: immunoSEQ multiplex PCR; the TCRdb copy retains only in-frame clones and omits some. Of approximately 80,000 clones in the sample, 85% to 90% were seen once. Their antigens remain unidentified. The source was unstimulated CD4+ T cells sorted from spleen or lymph node cells, collected before intestinal transplant. Every receptor here comes from a human donor who received an intestinal transplant.

The CDR3 reads CASRPGGGGRYDTQYF. CDR3 DNA: TGTGCCAGCAGACCAGGGGGCGGGGGTCGCTATGATACGCAGTATTTT. The chain couples TRBV2 to TRBJ2-3, with D possibly being TRBD1 (8 bases). The CDR3 consists of 16 residues. V was trimmed by 6 bases and J by 6 bases, leaving 22 bases between them. Germline values: CDR1 SNHLY, CDR2 FYNNEI.

V is TRBV2 and J is TRBJ1-5, with a possible D match to TRBD1 (5 bases). The CDR3 totals 15 residues. Germline lookup yields CDR1 SNHLY and CDR2 FYNNEI. Trimming left V 7 bases short and J 2 bases short, with 15 bases between. Here the CDR3 reads CASKRREGGNQPQHF. The CDR3 bases are TGTGCCAGCAAACGGAGGGAAGGGGGCAATCAGCCCCAGCATTTT.

The chain joins TRBV11-2 to TRBJ2-2, with D possibly TRBD1 on 6 matching bases. CDR3 length: 14 amino acids. CDR1 is SGHAT and CDR2 is FQNNGV in the germline V gene. The V end was cut by 0 bases, the J end by 4 bases, with 6 bases between. CDR3 loop: CASSLEGGTGELFF. In DNA form, the CDR3 reads TGTGCCAGCAGCTTAGAAGGGGGCACCGGGGAGCTGTTTTTT. Using reference TRBV11-2 and TRBJ2-2 for the parts outside the CDR3, the full variable domain is EAGVAQSPRYKIIEKRQSVAFWCNPISGHATLYWYQQILGQGPKLLIQFQNNGVVDDSQLPKDRFSAERLKGVDSTLKIQPAKLEDSAVYLCASSLEGGTGELFFGEGSRLTVL.

This sequence joins TRBV6-5 and TRBJ1-1, with 8 nucleotides matching TRBD1. Germline CDR1 and CDR2: MNHEY and SVGAGI. This CDR3 region has 14 residues. V shed 4 bases and J 1 base; nucleotides not matched to a gene: 2. CDR3 in amino acids: CASSFGTGNTEAFF. For the CDR3, the DNA is TGTGCCAGCAGTTTCGGGACAGGGAACACTGAAGCTTTCTTT.

V and J are TRBV19 and TRBJ1-6, with TRBD1 matching 9 bases. The germline CDR1 and CDR2 sequences are LNHDA and SQIVND (reference sequence). CDR3 length equals 16 residues. Trimming took 3 bases from V and 7 from J; bases not matched to a gene: 7. In nucleotides, the CDR3 is TGTGCCAGTAGTATCACGGGACAGGGATGGAATTCACCCCTCCACTTT. Translated: CASSITGQGWNSPLHF.

The chain couples TRBV7-8 to TRBJ2-7; TRBD1 is a possible D gene (6 bases). The CDR3 is made up of 14 amino acids. With 5 bases removed from V and 2 bases from J, the gap between germline ends came to 13 bases. Germline CDR1 SGHVS, CDR2 FQNEAQ. CDR3 in amino acids: CASSPGQGPYEQYF. CDR3 nucleotides: TGTGCCAGCAGCCCGGGACAAGGGCCCTACGAGCAGTACTTC.

The chain links TRBV28 to TRBJ1-2; a possible D gene is TRBD1 (5 bases). V lost 3 bases to trimming and J lost 3 bases, with 5 bases between them. The CDR3 is made up of 12 amino acids. Germline CDR1 reads MDHEN; CDR2 reads SYDVKM. CDR3 DNA: TGTGCCAGCAGTTTCAGGGACTATGGCTACACCTTC. Its protein is CASSFRDYGYTF.

The gene calls are TRBV6-6 and TRBJ2-3, with a possible D match to TRBD1 (6 bases). Germline V gene data show CDR1 as MNHNY and CDR2 as SVGAGI (reference sequence). The CDR3 is 15 amino acids. Trimming took off 5 bases at V and 0 bases at J, with 12 bases between the two ends. CDR3 in amino acids: CASSPPGQSTDTQYF. The CDR3 DNA reads TGTGCCAGCAGTCCCCCGGGACAAAGCACAGATACGCAGTATTTT.

This chain connects TRBV9 to TRBJ2-7; TRBD2 agrees at 8 bases. V shed 0 bases, J shed 4 bases, and the junction held 3 bases outside the gene matches. There are 14 residues in the CDR3. The germline gives CDR1 SGDLS, CDR2 YYNGEE. The CDR3 loop reads CASSVAGGPYEQYF. CDR3 sequence (DNA): TGTGCCAGCAGCGTAGCGGGAGGGCCTTACGAGCAGTACTTC.

The chain has TRBV5-4 and TRBJ2-5; 7 nucleotides agree with TRBD2. CDR1 and CDR2 from the germline V gene are SGHNT and YYREEE (reference sequence). V lost 1 base, J lost 5 bases, and 2 bases stayed unmatched. CDR3 length: 13 residues. The CDR3 DNA reads TGTGCCAGCAGCTTGACTAGCGCGGAGACCCAGTACTTC. This sequence encodes CASSLTSAETQYF.

This chain connects TRBV18 to TRBJ2-1; TRBD1 matches at 7 bases. Germline CDR1 and CDR2: KGHSH and LQKENI. V lost 5 bases, J lost 1 base, and 8 bases stayed unmatched. The CDR3 has 16 residues. CDR3 bases: TGTGCCAGCTCAGACGACAGGGTTGGATCCTACAATGAGCAGTTCTTC. It codes for CASSDDRVGSYNEQFF.

V is TRBV30 and J is TRBJ2-7, with 8 bases lining up with TRBD2. The CDR3 runs to 17 residues. V was pared by 0 bases and J by 2 bases, with 12 bases of the junction left unmatched. CDR1 and CDR2 (germline): GTSNPN, SVGIG (reference sequence). The CDR3 coding sequence is TGTGCCTGGAGTGTAGGGGTTACTAGCGGAACAACCTACGAGCAGTACTTC. Its translation is CAWSVGVTSGTTYEQYF.

The V gene is TRBV11-2, the J gene TRBJ2-2; 8 nucleotides match TRBD2. Losses at the gene ends were 5 bases for V and 5 bases for J; bases not matched to a gene: 10. This CDR3 has 16 amino acids. CDR1 SGHAT and CDR2 FQNNGV come from the germline V gene. CDR3 in DNA: TGTGCCAGCAGCGTTCACAGCGGGGGAGGGACCGGGGAGCTGTTTTTT. It translates to CASSVHSGGGTGELFF. Based on the CDR3 plus reference TRBV11-2 and TRBJ2-2, the full variable domain is EAGVAQSPRYKIIEKRQSVAFWCNPISGHATLYWYQQILGQGPKLLIQFQNNGVVDDSQLPKDRFSAERLKGVDSTLKIQPAKLEDSAVYLCASSVHSGGGTGELFFGEGSRLTVL.

This sequence joins TRBV2 and TRBJ2-5; 11 bases match TRBD2. The germline V gene encodes CDR1 SNHLY and CDR2 FYNNEI. This CDR3 has 16 amino acids. J gave up 2 bases and V 4 bases, and 6 bases lay outside the gene matches. The CDR3: CASSVNSGGAQETQYF. In DNA, the CDR3 is TGTGCCAGCAGTGTGAATAGCGGGGGGGCACAAGAGACCCAGTACTTC.

This clone has just a few counts. V and J are TRBV6-5 and TRBJ2-5; no clear D. This CDR3 region has 11 residues. Germline values: CDR1 MNHEY, CDR2 SVGAGI. Trimming cost V 8 bases and J 5 bases, with 9 bases left between them. The CDR3 region has the DNA TGTGCCAGCGGGTTGAGGGAGACCCAGTACTTC. Protein product: CASGLRETQYF.

The gene calls are TRBV6-5 and TRBJ1-1; a weak D match, TRBD1 (6 bases). From germline, CDR1 is MNHEY and CDR2 SVGAGI. V lost 6 bases, J lost 4 bases, and 12 bases lay in between. CDR3 length: 13 amino acids. This CDR3 is CASRRTAVTEAFF. The CDR3 coding sequence is TGTGCCAGCAGAAGGACAGCCGTCACTGAAGCTTTCTTT.

The V gene is TRBV29-1, the J gene TRBJ1-2, with unresolved D. V lost 4 bases and J lost 4, with 10 bases in between. The germline CDR1 and CDR2 sequences are SQVTM and ANQGSEA. CDR3 length: 12 residues. The CDR3 DNA reads as TGCAGCGTTGGACGGGCGGGCTATGGCTACACCTTC. It is translated as CSVGRAGYGYTF.

The V call is TRBV5-1, the J call TRBJ1-2; 7 bases are a match to TRBD1. V shed 4 bases, J shed 4 bases, and the junction held 10 bases outside the gene matches. The CDR3 runs to 15 residues. CDR1 and CDR2 (germline): SGHRS, YFSETQ. The CDR3 is CASSVRDSLSYGYTF. The CDR3 coding sequence is TGCGCCAGCAGCGTCCGGGACAGCCTTAGCTATGGCTACACCTTC.

This sequence joins TRBV7-2 and TRBJ2-1; 8 bases match TRBD2. Germline CDR1 SGHTA, CDR2 FQGNSA. Losses at the gene ends were 2 bases for V and 0 bases for J; bases not matched to a gene: 9. This CDR3 region has 18 residues. The DNA of the CDR3 is TGTGCCAGCAGCTTACTTGTTGGGGGACTAGGCTCCTACAATGAGCAGTTCTTC. Its protein is CASSLLVGGLGSYNEQFF.

This clone was counted between two and nine times. V and J are TRBV6-6 and TRBJ1-2, with 8 bases identical to TRBD1. Losses at the gene ends were 6 bases for V and 3 bases for J; bases not matched to a gene: 6. Germline V gives CDR1 MNHNY, CDR2 SVGAGI (reference sequence). The CDR3 extends over 14 amino acids. The CDR3 here is CASSLGQGHYGYTF. CDR3 coding DNA: TGTGCCAGCAGCCTCGGACAGGGTCACTATGGCTACACCTTC.

This chain connects TRBV18 to TRBJ2-1; 7 bases fit TRBD2. J lost 8 bases, V lost 6 bases, and 7 bases had no gene match. The CDR3 consists of 13 residues. From germline, CDR1 is KGHSH and CDR2 LQKENI. CDR3 sequence: CASSGGSSDEQFF. In DNA form, the CDR3 reads TGTGCCAGCTCGGGCGGGAGTTCGGATGAGCAGTTCTTC.

The V gene is TRBV7-8, the J gene TRBJ2-7; 13 nucleotides align to TRBD2. Germline CDR1 reads SGHVS; CDR2 reads FQNEAQ. The CDR3 is made up of 16 amino acids. The V segment lost 4 bases and the J segment 0 bases; nucleotides outside the gene matches: 3. The CDR3 nucleotides read TGTGCCAGCAGCTCGGGACTAGCGGGGCTCTCCTACGAGCAGTACTTC. Protein: CASSSGLAGLSYEQYF. The complete variable domain, with remaining parts taken from reference TRBV7-8 and TRBJ2-7, reads GAGVSQSPRYKVAKRGQDVALRCDPISGHVSLFWYQQALGQGPEFLTYFQNEAQLDKSGLPSDRFFAERPEGSVSTLKIQRTQQEDSAVYLCASSSGLAGLSYEQYFGPGTRLTVT.